The clone carrying this T cell receptor beta chain was picked up a small number of times. TCRdb independently ran MiXCR on the RACE reads; one entry per CDR3 protein. The sample comprises about 120,000 distinct CDR3 sequences, roughly 13% of which are singletons, and 0.92% rests with the top ten. Described time point: patch test 1, 2 weeks after DPC sensitization. The sample's treatment: therapeutic diphenylcyclopropenone sensitization with weekly scalp DPC. This entry belongs to a study of human T cells and chemical hapten exposure. On the study more broadly: Each week of the approximately 24-week study, patients had diphenylcyclopropenone applied to the scalp.

With 2 bases removed from V and 6 bases from J, the gap between germline ends came to 10 bases. The CDR3 has 14 amino acids. Germline CDR1 and CDR2: LNHDA and SQIVND (reference sequence). This sequence was found in a man younger than 35 with alopecia areata. Some clones in this sample may be carry-over from other donors' samples. Specimen: whole blood, collected in connection with sensitization to the hapten diphenylcyclopropenone (DPC). The chain links TRBV19 to TRBJ1-4; the D is unclear. CDR3 in amino acids: CASSISGEYEKLFF. In DNA form, the CDR3 reads TGTGCCAGTAGTATATCTGGGGAATATGAAAAACTGTTTTTT.